Presented here are 5 T cell receptor beta chains from one specimen sequenced in a study of shared clonotypes between healthy human individuals. The repertoire was sequenced with immunoSEQ multiplex PCR; TCRdb's copy has only in-frame clones and lacks some. Of fewer than 550,000 clones in the sample, about 75% were seen once. Material: PBMCs. The receptor set was obtained from a woman aged 40-49 years in good health. Some clones in this sample may be carry-over from other donors' samples.

V and J are TRBV15 and TRBJ1-1, with D tentatively TRBD1 (5 bases). The CDR3 extends over 13 amino acids. V shed 2 bases and J shed 5 bases, with 9 bases lying between them. Germline-derived CDR1 and CDR2 are LNHNV and YYDKDF (reference sequence). This chain's CDR3 is CATSRRGETEAFF. The CDR3 DNA reads TGTGCCACCAGCAGACGAGGGGAAACTGAAGCTTTCTTT.

This chain joins TRBV2 and TRBJ1-1; no reliable D call. The CDR3 covers 14 residues. Germline V lookup: CDR1 SNHLY, CDR2 FYNNEI. The germline V and J ends were trimmed by 6 bases and 2 bases, with 13 bases remaining between them. The CDR3 sequence is CASRETEFNTEAFF. In DNA, the CDR3 is TGTGCCAGCAGAGAAACAGAGTTTAACACTGAAGCTTTCTTT.

This chain joins TRBV18 and TRBJ1-1; D is perhaps TRBD1 (6 bases). V lost 8 bases to trimming and J lost 5 bases, with 15 bases between them. CDR1 KGHSH and CDR2 LQKENI come from the germline V gene. This CDR3 has 13 residues. The CDR3: CASGQGMLTEAFF. Written as DNA, the CDR3 is TGTGCCAGCGGGCAGGGGATGTTGACTGAAGCTTTCTTT. The full variable domain, in which reference TRBV18 and TRBJ1-1 provide the parts outside the CDR3, is NAGVMQNPRHLVRRRGQEARLRCSPMKGHSHVYWYRQLPEEGLKFMVYLQKENIIDESGMPKERFSAEFPKEGPSILRIQQVVRGDSAAYFCASGQGMLTEAFFGQGTRLTVV.

The chain joins TRBV27 to TRBJ2-3; tentative D call: TRBD2 (6 bases). This CDR3 contains 16 residues. CDR1 is MNHEY, CDR2 SMNVEV, per germline (reference sequence). V lost 4 bases to trimming and J lost 3 bases, with 17 bases between them. For the CDR3, the DNA is TGTGCCAGCAGTTCACTCGGACCTAGCGTTACAGATACGCAGTATTTT. This codes for CASSSLGPSVTDTQYF.

This clone was observed once. The chain links TRBV28 to TRBJ1-5, with 8 bases aligning to TRBD1. CDR3 size: 14 residues. Trimming cost V 6 bases and J 3 bases; bases outside gene matches: 4. The germline gives CDR1 MDHEN, CDR2 SYDVKM. CDR3 amino acids: CASRRQGFNQPQHF. CDR3 coding DNA: TGTGCCAGCAGACGACAGGGGTTCAATCAGCCCCAGCATTTT.